The rows below give T cell receptor beta chains drawn from one sample of a study of T cell responses to AZD1222 COVID-19 vaccine. Repertoires were generated with immunoSEQ multiplex PCR, while TCRdb's copy carries only in-frame clones and drops some. This sample has about 120,000 clones, with about 92% found just once. Specimen: peripheral blood, collected 28 days after the second AZD1222 dose. The receptors here all came from an adult who received the AZD1222 COVID-19 vaccine. CDR3s include the opening cysteine and the closing phenylalanine or tryptophan. Fields, in order: clone size, J gene, D gene, V gene, CDR3 DNA, CDR3 protein. The D gene is left open where the match is weak. Expanded clones are given a class, and other clones once, few, many or no size at all.

size: NA
J: TRBJ1-1
D: TRBD1
V: TRBV9
DNA: TGTGCCAGCAGCGTAGGGAGGACAGGGGACACTGAAGCTTTCTTT
CDR3: CASSVGRTGDTEAFF

size: NA
J: TRBJ2-5
D: NA
V: TRBV5-6
DNA: TGTGCCAGCAGCCGACTCCCATTCGGCGGGGCGATTCGGGAGACCCAGTACTTC
CDR3: CASSRLPFGGAIRETQYF

size: NA
J: TRBJ1-5
D: NA
V: TRBV9
DNA: TGTGCCAGCAGCACTAATGTAGGTCAGCCCCAGCATTTT
CDR3: CASSTNVGQPQHF

size: NA
J: TRBJ1-2
D: NA
V: TRBV2
DNA: TGTGCCAGCAAGCAGGACAGATCGGTTGGCTACACCTTC
CDR3: CASKQDRSVGYTF

size: NA
J: TRBJ2-2
D: TRBD2
V: TRBV29-1
DNA: TGCGCCAGCCCCCGAAGGGATGCTAGCGGGACGGGCGGGGAGCTGTTTTTT
CDR3: CASPRRDASGTGGELFF

size: few
J: TRBJ2-7
D: TRBD2
V: TRBV12-5
DNA: TGTGCTAGTGGTCTGGGACACCGGGAGGGGCAGTACTTC
CDR3: CASGLGHREGQYF

size: NA
J: TRBJ1-2
D: NA
V: TRBV5-1
DNA: TGCGCCAGCAGCTTGGAGCAGGGTAACTATGGCTACACCTTC
CDR3: CASSLEQGNYGYTF

size: NA
J: TRBJ2-3
D: NA
V: TRBV10-3
DNA: TGTGCCATCTCCGGCGCCGGGGGCACAGATACGCAGTATTTT
CDR3: CAISGAGGTDTQYF

size: NA
J: TRBJ1-2
D: NA
V: TRBV29-1
DNA: TGCAGCGTTAATGACGGTATCGGAGGCTACACCTTC
CDR3: CSVNDGIGGYTF

size: NA
J: TRBJ1-2
D: NA
V: TRBV6-5
DNA: TGTGCCAGCAGTTCTCTGACGGAGTTCTATGGCTACACCTTC
CDR3: CASSSLTEFYGYTF